Each of the 30 T cell receptor beta chains below was sequenced from the same sample in a study of control samples from healthy donors and cancer patients. Profiled with immunoSEQ multiplex PCR; TCRdb holds only in-frame clones, not every one. In the table there are some 140,000 clones, around nine tenths of which are singletons. The sequenced material came from blood. The receptors come from a woman between 25 and 40 years old in good health.

The rearrangement links TRBV29-1 to TRBJ2-3, with 11 bases fitting TRBD2. Trimming cost V 3 bases and J 4 bases; bases outside gene matches: 9. The CDR3 is 16 amino acids. The V gene's germline CDR1 is SQVTM and CDR2 ANQGSEA. CDR3 region: CSVDDMRLAGSDTQYF. The CDR3 region has the DNA TGCAGCGTTGACGACATGAGACTAGCGGGATCAGATACGCAGTATTTT.

This clone has a handful of counts. The chain joins TRBV9 to TRBJ2-3; 7 bases match TRBD2. This CDR3 has 15 amino acids. V lost 3 bases and J lost 2; bases outside the gene matches: 6. Germline V gene lookup returns CDR1 SGDLS and CDR2 YYNGEE. The CDR3 coding sequence is TGTGCCAGCAGCGAGGGACTATCCTACACAGATACGCAGTATTTT. This translates into CASSEGLSYTDTQYF.

The chain employs TRBV10-1 and TRBJ1-5, with TRBD1 identical over 7 bases. After removal of 8 bases from V and 7 bases from J, the junction contained 17 bases not matched to a gene. The CDR3 spans 16 residues. CDR1 WNHNN and CDR2 SYGVQD come from the germline V gene (reference sequence). CDR3 nucleotides: TGCGCCAGCGGGTCAAGGGACAGCCGGGGGGGGCAGCCCCAGCATTTT. This encodes CASGSRDSRGGQPQHF.

In DNA form, the CDR3 reads TGTGCCAGCAGTTACTCGAGACAGCAAGAGACCCAGTACTTC. It translates to CASSYSRQQETQYF. The V and J genes are TRBV6-6 and TRBJ2-5, with D maybe TRBD1 (5 bases). V was shortened by 0 bases and J by 2 bases, with 7 bases between the two germline ends. Germline loops: CDR1 MNHNY, CDR2 SVGAGI (reference sequence). The CDR3 is 14 amino acids.

The chain is built from TRBV29-1 and TRBJ2-1; D may be TRBD2 (6 bases). Germline V lookup: CDR1 SQVTM, CDR2 ANQGSEA. Trimming pared 4 bases from V and 8 bases from J, leaving 12 bases between. This CDR3 has 12 amino acids. The CDR3 sequence: CSVVRESDEQFF. CDR3 in DNA: TGCAGCGTTGTACGGGAGTCGGATGAGCAGTTCTTC.

The gene calls are TRBV30 and TRBJ2-1; 9 bases agree with TRBD2. This CDR3 contains 15 residues. Looked up from germline, CDR1 is GTSNPN and CDR2 is SVGIG (reference sequence). V lost 4 bases and J lost 9; bases outside the gene matches: 13. For the CDR3, the DNA is TGTGCCTGGATGTTGCGGCGGGAGGGGTCCCCTGAGCAGTTCTTC. This codes for CAWMLRREGSPEQFF. The full variable domain, rest sourced from reference TRBV30 and TRBJ2-1, is SQTIHQWPATLVQPVGSPLSLECTVEGTSNPNLYWYRQAAGRGLQLLFYSVGIGQISSEVPQNLSASRPQDRQFILSSKKLLLSDSGFYLCAWMLRREGSPEQFFGPGTRLTVL.

The chain recombines TRBV30 with TRBJ2-1, with D hard to call. V was cut by 0 bases and J by 0 bases, with 6 bases left in between. The germline V gene encodes CDR1 GTSNPN and CDR2 SVGIG (reference sequence). CDR3 size: 14 residues. CDR3 sequence: CAWSVPPSYNEQFF. The CDR3 bases are TGTGCCTGGAGTGTACCCCCCTCCTACAATGAGCAGTTCTTC.

This chain links TRBV15 with TRBJ2-7; 7 positions match TRBD2. The CDR3 is 15 amino acids. J lost 3 bases, V lost 2 bases, and 7 bases had no gene match. Germline lookup yields CDR1 LNHNV and CDR2 YYDKDF (reference sequence). The CDR3 DNA sequence: TGTGCCACCAGCAGATCCGGGACGGGAGGCTACGAGCAGTACTTC. Protein product: CATSRSGTGGYEQYF.

The chain combines TRBV18 with TRBJ2-3, with D uncertain. The CDR3 covers 16 residues. Trimming stripped 2 bases from V and 0 bases from J, with 12 bases between. CDR1 and CDR2 (germline): KGHSH, LQKENI. The CDR3: CASSPSAYYSTDTQYF. CDR3 DNA: TGTGCCAGCTCACCATCAGCCTACTATAGCACAGATACGCAGTATTTT. Full variable domain (rest looked up from reference TRBV18 and TRBJ2-3): NAGVMQNPRHLVRRRGQEARLRCSPMKGHSHVYWYRQLPEEGLKFMVYLQKENIIDESGMPKERFSAEFPKEGPSILRIQQVVRGDSAAYFCASSPSAYYSTDTQYFGPGTRLTVL.

This rearrangement joins TRBV19 to TRBJ2-1; 10 bases are a match to TRBD2. Germline CDR1 and CDR2: LNHDA and SQIVND (reference sequence). The CDR3 has 16 amino acids. V dropped 6 bases and J dropped 2; count of bases not matched to a gene: 7. This chain's CDR3 is CASRGQAGGTYNEQFF. As DNA, the CDR3 is TGTGCCAGTAGGGGTCAAGCGGGGGGGACCTACAATGAGCAGTTCTTC.

The J gene is TRBJ2-1, the V gene TRBV6-6; TRBD2 agrees at 12 bases. Germline V CDR1 and CDR2: MNHNY, SVGAGI (reference sequence). The CDR3 covers 16 residues. With 2 bases clipped from V and 7 bases from J, the junction kept 6 bases outside the gene matches. CDR3 sequence: CASSYPGLAGRNEQFF. CDR3 sequence (DNA): TGTGCCAGCAGTTACCCGGGACTAGCGGGCCGTAATGAGCAGTTCTTC.

The CDR3 protein is CASRTGTYRETQYF. The CDR3 bases are TGTGCCAGCAGGACGGGGACTTATCGAGAGACCCAGTACTTC. V gene TRBV6-6 combines with J gene TRBJ2-5; tentative D call: TRBD2 (6 bases). The CDR3 length is 14 residues. V was shortened by 6 bases and J by 4 bases, with 15 bases between the two germline ends. Per the germline V gene, CDR1 is MNHNY and CDR2 is SVGAGI (reference sequence).

The genes are TRBV3-1 (or the pseudogene TRBV3-2) and TRBJ1-5; TRBD1 agrees at 9 bases. V dropped 4 bases and J dropped 7; count of bases not matched to a gene: 5. Germline V gives CDR1 LGHDT, CDR2 YNNKEL (reference sequence). CDR3 length equals 14 residues. The CDR3 here is CASSLDRGGQPQHF. The CDR3 DNA sequence: TGTGCCAGCAGCCTGGACAGGGGTGGGCAGCCCCAGCATTTT.

The chain couples TRBV13 to TRBJ2-3; TRBD2 might be the D (6 bases). Germline V gene sequence: CDR1 PRHDT, CDR2 FYEKMQ (reference sequence). CDR3 length: 14 amino acids. V gave up 3 bases and J gave up 4 bases, with 11 bases separating them. The CDR3 loop reads CASSFPGESDTQYF. DNA for the CDR3: TGTGCCAGCAGCTTCCCGGGAGAATCAGATACGCAGTATTTT. The entire variable domain, with the rest obtained from reference TRBV13 and TRBJ2-3, is as follows: AAGVIQSPRHLIKEKRETATLKCYPIPRHDTVYWYQQGPGQDPQFLISFYEKMQSDKGSIPDRFSAQQFSDYHSELNMSSLELGDSALYFCASSFPGESDTQYFGPGTRLTVL.

J is TRBJ2-1 and V is TRBV5-1, with D perhaps matching TRBD2 (5 bases). The V gene's germline CDR1 is SGHRS and CDR2 YFSETQ. V was cut by 0 bases and J by 1 base, with 11 bases left in between. This CDR3 spans 16 amino acids. DNA for the CDR3: TGCGCCAGCAGCTTGGTTGCGGGCGCATCCTACAATGAGCAGTTCTTC. This gives the protein CASSLVAGASYNEQFF.

This chain uses TRBV24-1 with TRBJ2-2; the D gene is possibly TRBD2 (5 bases). Trimming removed 5 bases from V and 6 bases from J, with 12 bases in between. CDR3 length: 14 residues. Germline V CDR1 and CDR2: KGHDR, SFDVKD. The DNA for the CDR3 is TGTGCCACCAGTGCCTCTTGGGAGTCCGGGGAGCTGTTTTTT. Translation gives CATSASWESGELFF.

A single count supports this clone. The J gene is TRBJ2-5, the V gene TRBV5-1; D is perhaps TRBD2 (5 bases). CDR3 length: 14 residues. The ends were cut back, 2 bases at V and 4 bases at J, with 12 bases in the middle. Germline V gene sequence: CDR1 SGHRS, CDR2 YFSETQ. CDR3 protein: CASSFLRVRETQYF. In DNA, the CDR3 is TGCGCCAGCAGCTTTTTGCGGGTTAGAGAGACCCAGTACTTC.

The rearrangement links TRBV30 to TRBJ1-3, with unresolved D. The CDR3 runs to 13 residues. Germline CDR1 reads GTSNPN; CDR2 reads SVGIG (reference sequence). The V end was cut by 2 bases, the J end by 4 bases, with 9 bases between. Here the CDR3 reads CAWSPPGGNTIYF. CDR3 DNA sequence: TGTGCCTGGAGTCCCCCGGGCGGAAACACCATATATTTT.

This chain links TRBV28 with TRBJ1-1; no firm D call. The CDR3 covers 12 residues. Germline assignment: CDR1 MDHEN and CDR2 SYDVKM. The V end was cut by 5 bases, the J end by 11 bases, with 15 bases between. In DNA, the CDR3 is TGTGCCAGCAGTACCCTCACAGTATTGGCTTTCTTT. It codes for CASSTLTVLAFF.

The gene calls are TRBV12-3 or TRBV12-4 and TRBJ1-2, with a possible D match to TRBD1 (6 bases). Trimming took off 6 bases at V and 6 bases at J, with 11 bases between the two ends. The CDR3 runs to 12 residues. The CDR3 loop is CASSLTGDGYTF. In DNA form, the CDR3 reads TGTGCCAGCAGCCTGACAGGAGATGGCTACACCTTC.

This chain connects TRBV6-1 to TRBJ2-2; D possibly corresponds to TRBD2 (5 bases). The germline V gene has CDR1 MNHNS and CDR2 SASEGT. Trimming removed 2 bases at V and 0 bases at J, with 10 bases between. The CDR3 is 16 residues long. The CDR3 sequence is CASSEIRGSNTGELFF. In DNA form, the CDR3 reads TGTGCCAGCAGTGAAATTAGAGGGTCGAACACCGGGGAGCTGTTTTTT.

This clone came up once. The chain has TRBV14 and TRBJ2-5; maybe TRBD2 (5 bases). Germline V CDR1 and CDR2: SGHDN, FVKESK. CDR3 length: 15 amino acids. The ends were cut back, 2 bases at V and 2 bases at J, with 12 bases in the middle. The CDR3 loop reads CASSQHAWEQETQYF. The CDR3 DNA reads as TGTGCCAGCAGCCAACACGCTTGGGAGCAAGAGACCCAGTACTTC.

V gene TRBV5-1 combines with J gene TRBJ2-3; 8 positions agree with TRBD1. The V segment lost 3 bases and the J segment 7 bases; nucleotides outside the gene matches: 10. The CDR3 consists of 15 residues. From germline, CDR1 is SGHRS and CDR2 YFSETQ. The DNA of the CDR3 is TGCGCCAGCAGCTCCGGACAGGGCCGCACGTATACGCAGTATTTT. This encodes CASSSGQGRTYTQYF.

This clone was detected a few times. The V and J genes are TRBV2 and TRBJ1-1; D call uncertain. Trimming took 5 bases from V and 8 from J, leaving 15 bases between them. Per the germline V gene, CDR1 is SNHLY and CDR2 is FYNNEI. The CDR3 loop spans 13 amino acids. The CDR3: CASSTQARSEAFF. The CDR3 nucleotides read TGTGCCAGCAGTACCCAGGCAAGGTCCGAAGCTTTCTTT.

The chain couples TRBV5-6 to TRBJ2-7, with D unclear. Germline-derived CDR1 and CDR2 are SGHDT and YYEEEE. The V end was cut by 0 bases, the J end by 1 base, with 14 bases between. The CDR3 is 16 amino acids. This CDR3 is CASSLANSRQSYEQYF. The CDR3 DNA reads TGTGCCAGCAGCTTGGCCAATTCCCGGCAGTCCTACGAGCAGTACTTC. Full variable domain (rest looked up from reference TRBV5-6 and TRBJ2-7): DAGVTQSPTHLIKTRGQQVTLRCSPKSGHDTVSWYQQALGQGPQFIFQYYEEEERQRGNFPDRFSGHQFPNYSSELNVNALLLGDSALYLCASSLANSRQSYEQYFGPGTRLTVT.

J is TRBJ1-2 and V is TRBV5-1, with 7 bases matching TRBD1. CDR3 length equals 15 residues. Trimming took 0 bases from V and 0 from J; bases not matched to a gene: 2. The germline V gene has CDR1 SGHRS and CDR2 YFSETQ. The CDR3 reads CASSLGGTANYGYTF. CDR3 in DNA: TGCGCCAGCAGCTTGGGAGGGACAGCTAACTATGGCTACACCTTC.

J is TRBJ2-1 and V is TRBV9, with D perhaps TRBD2 (5 bases). V was clipped by 4 bases and J by 10 bases, with 15 bases between them. CDR1 SGDLS and CDR2 YYNGEE come from the germline V gene. The CDR3 contains 13 residues. The CDR3 region is CASSPRGIGEQFF. The DNA of the CDR3 is TGTGCCAGCAGCCCCCGAGGGATCGGGGAGCAGTTCTTC.

The rearrangement links TRBV6-5 to TRBJ1-1; possible D gene TRBD1, 6 bases. CDR1 and CDR2 from the germline V gene are MNHEY and SVGAGI. The CDR3 has 15 residues. V was trimmed by 2 bases and J by 5 bases, leaving 15 bases between them. CDR3 amino acids: CASSYGQSLKTEAFF. For the CDR3, the DNA is TGTGCCAGCAGTTACGGACAGTCCCTTAAAACTGAAGCTTTCTTT.

The chain has TRBV11-2 and TRBJ1-2; D call uncertain. CDR3 length: 12 amino acids. The V and J ends lost 4 bases and 13 bases respectively, with 16 bases between them. The germline gives CDR1 SGHAT, CDR2 FQNNGV. Written as DNA, the CDR3 is TGTGCCAGCAGCTCGTTGGGCCTGGCCGGCACCTTC. It specifies CASSSLGLAGTF.

The rearrangement links TRBV5-1 to TRBJ2-5; unclear D gene. This CDR3 is built from 13 residues. Trimming pared 7 bases from V and 5 bases from J, leaving 15 bases between. CDR1 is SGHRS, CDR2 YFSETQ, per germline. The CDR3 here is CASGREGPETQYF. The CDR3 DNA sequence: TGCGCCAGCGGGCGAGAAGGGCCTGAGACCCAGTACTTC.